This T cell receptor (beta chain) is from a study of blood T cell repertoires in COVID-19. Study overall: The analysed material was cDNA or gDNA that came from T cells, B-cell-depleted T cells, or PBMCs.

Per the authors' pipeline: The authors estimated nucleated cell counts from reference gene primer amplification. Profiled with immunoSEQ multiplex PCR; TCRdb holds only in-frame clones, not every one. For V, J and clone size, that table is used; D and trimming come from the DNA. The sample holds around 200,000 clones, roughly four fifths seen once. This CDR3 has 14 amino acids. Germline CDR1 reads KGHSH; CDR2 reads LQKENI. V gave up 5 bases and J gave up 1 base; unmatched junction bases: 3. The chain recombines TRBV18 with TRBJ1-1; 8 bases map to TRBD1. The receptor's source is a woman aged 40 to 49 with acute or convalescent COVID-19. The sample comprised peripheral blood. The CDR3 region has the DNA TGTGCCAGCTCAGTACAGGGGGGGAACACTGAAGCTTTCTTT. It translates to CASSVQGGNTEAFF. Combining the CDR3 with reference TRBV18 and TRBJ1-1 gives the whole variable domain NAGVMQNPRHLVRRRGQEARLRCSPMKGHSHVYWYRQLPEEGLKFMVYLQKENIIDESGMPKERFSAEFPKEGPSILRIQQVVRGDSAAYFCASSVQGGNTEAFFGQGTRLTVV.